This T cell receptor (beta chain) was recovered during a study of beta chain features in type 1 diabetes. Investigators reverse transcribed all isolated RNA, so they sequenced expressed TCRB transcripts. TCRdb's copy holds only in-frame clones and misses some; the assay was immunoSEQ multiplex PCR. The sample yields roughly 240,000 clones, around 68% seen once. In germline, CDR1 is MDHEN, CDR2 SYDVKM. V gave up 2 bases and J gave up 7 bases, with 9 bases separating them. The CDR3 contains 13 residues. Sequenced: naive CD4+ T cells from blood. The chain is built from TRBV28 and TRBJ2-1; no reliable D call. The clonotype comes from a man aged 25-45 years in good health. The CDR3 DNA sequence: TGTGCCAGCAGTTTAGATATGGCTAATGAGCAGTTCTTC. Translated, it gives CASSLDMANEQFF.